A single sample gave rise to the 29 T cell receptor beta chains below, sequenced in a study of OX40 agonist ivuxolimab in advanced cancers. Measured with immunoSEQ multiplex PCR; TCRdb has only the in-frame clones, and not every one. This sample has 50,000 to 70,000 clones, with 70% to 90% found just once. The sample consisted of CD4+ or CD8+ T cells sorted from blood, taken in a trial of the OX40 agonist ivuxolimab. Every receptor here comes from an adult with an advanced solid tumor such as melanoma, head and neck, liver or kidney cancer.

The rearrangement joins TRBV6-5 to TRBJ2-5; D is unresolved. Trimming removed 5 bases at V and 0 bases at J, with 10 bases between. This CDR3 is built from 14 residues. The germline V gene has CDR1 MNHEY and CDR2 SVGAGI. The CDR3, as DNA: TGTGCCAGCAGTGAGACCACGGACCAAGAGACCCAGTACTTC. Protein: CASSETTDQETQYF.

The chain is built from TRBV2 and TRBJ2-7, with D possibly called TRBD1 or TRBD2 (6 bases each). CDR3 length: 14 amino acids. Looked up from germline, CDR1 is SNHLY and CDR2 is FYNNEI. The V gene lost 7 bases and the J gene lost 4 bases, with 17 bases spanning the gap. CDR3 sequence: CASIQGGGSYEQYF. CDR3 DNA sequence: TGTGCCAGCATACAAGGGGGAGGTTCATACGAGCAGTACTTC.

The chain uses TRBV2 and TRBJ1-1; possibly TRBD1 for D (6 bases). Trimming cost V 7 bases and J 4 bases, with 13 bases left between them. Per the germline V gene, CDR1 is SNHLY and CDR2 is FYNNEI. The CDR3 covers 13 residues. CDR3 sequence (DNA): TGTGCCAGCACCAAAGCGGGGGCCACTGAAGCTTTCTTT. Encoded protein: CASTKAGATEAFF.

The genes are TRBV28 and TRBJ1-2; D unclear. CDR1 and CDR2 (germline): MDHEN, SYDVKM. The V and J ends lost 7 bases and 4 bases respectively, with 7 bases between them. The CDR3 is 11 amino acids. CDR3 nucleotides: TGTGCCAGCACCGATTTCTATGGCTACACCTTC. Its translation is CASTDFYGYTF.

This clone was recorded only once. The chain joins TRBV5-4 to TRBJ1-1, with unresolved D. This CDR3 is 12 amino acids long. With 0 bases removed from V and 6 bases from J, the gap between germline ends came to 6 bases. Germline lookup yields CDR1 SGHNT and CDR2 YYREEE (reference sequence). CDR3 loop: CASSLEGAEAFF. The CDR3 coding sequence is TGTGCCAGCAGCTTGGAAGGTGCTGAAGCTTTCTTT.

The chain is built from TRBV2 and TRBJ1-1; perhaps TRBD1 as D (5 bases). Germline CDR1 and CDR2: SNHLY and FYNNEI. The CDR3 consists of 16 residues. V lost 5 bases, J lost 0 bases, and 16 bases lay in between. The CDR3 DNA reads TGTGCCAGCAGTATCAGGGCACCAATCATGAACACTGAAGCTTTCTTT. Protein sequence: CASSIRAPIMNTEAFF.

This clone appeared once. Here the CDR3 reads CASSFSLRTFTNYGYTF. The CDR3 DNA follows: TGTGCCAGCAGTTTCTCCCTAAGGACGTTTACTAACTATGGCTACACCTTC. The chain is built from TRBV28 and TRBJ1-2; D is undetermined. This CDR3 spans 17 amino acids. V was pared by 3 bases and J by 0 bases, with 17 bases between. Germline values: CDR1 MDHEN, CDR2 SYDVKM.

The chain links TRBV20-1 to TRBJ2-3; no firm D call. The CDR3 consists of 10 residues. Germline assignment: CDR1 DFQATT and CDR2 SNEGSKA (reference sequence). V was clipped by 6 bases and J by 3 bases, with 4 bases between them. The CDR3 is CSAETDTQYF. CDR3 nucleotide sequence: TGCAGTGCAGAGACAGATACGCAGTATTTT.

This chain joins TRBV27 and TRBJ2-5; D gene ambiguous. The germline V and J ends were trimmed by 5 bases and 5 bases, with 9 bases remaining between them. The CDR3 spans 12 residues. CDR1 and CDR2 (germline): MNHEY, SMNVEV (reference sequence). CDR3 coding DNA: TGTGCCAGCAGTCACTACGGGGAGACCCAGTACTTC. As protein: CASSHYGETQYF.

This clone was detected a few times. The V and J genes are TRBV13 and TRBJ1-2, with TRBD1 matching over 12 bases. Germline V lookup: CDR1 PRHDT, CDR2 FYEKMQ (reference sequence). V was clipped by 7 bases and J by 4 bases; unmatched bases: 13. This CDR3 has 17 amino acids. The CDR3 coding sequence is TGTGCCAGCACCCGGGACAGGGGGCGGGATCCCGTCTATGGCTACACCTTC. Protein sequence: CASTRDRGRDPVYGYTF.

CDR3 sequence reads: CASSNTPYEQYF. The CDR3 bases are TGTGCCAGTAGTAACACCCCCTACGAGCAGTACTTC. The rearrangement uses TRBV19 and TRBJ2-7; D remains unclear. The germline gives CDR1 LNHDA, CDR2 SQIVND (reference sequence). The CDR3 is 12 residues long. Trimming took off 4 bases at V and 2 bases at J, with 6 bases between the two ends.

The chain is built from TRBV2 and TRBJ2-2; maybe TRBD1 (5 bases). This CDR3 spans 14 amino acids. Trimming removed 4 bases from V and 4 bases from J, with 10 bases in between. CDR1 SNHLY and CDR2 FYNNEI come from the germline V gene. Here the CDR3 reads CASSGQQITGELFF. CDR3 DNA sequence: TGTGCCAGCAGTGGACAGCAGATCACCGGGGAGCTGTTTTTT.

The chain employs TRBV30 and TRBJ2-1; no firm D call. Trimming removed 4 bases at V and 0 bases at J, with 13 bases between. CDR3 length: 15 amino acids. Per the germline V gene, CDR1 is GTSNPN and CDR2 is SVGIG (reference sequence). The CDR3 sequence is CAWKEWWSSYNEQFF. Written as DNA, the CDR3 is TGTGCCTGGAAGGAGTGGTGGAGCTCCTACAATGAGCAGTTCTTC.

This chain joins TRBV28 and TRBJ2-5; TRBD1 might be the D (5 bases). The DNA end lines up better with TRBJ2-7; the J call may be wrong. The V gene's germline CDR1 is MDHEN and CDR2 SYDVKM. The CDR3 covers 14 residues. The CDR3 reads CASSLLQGSNEQYF. The DNA for the CDR3 is TGTGCCAGCAGTTTACTCCAGGGTAGCAACGAGCAGTACTTC.

The rearrangement uses TRBV9 and TRBJ2-3; 7 bases align to TRBD2. This CDR3 spans 16 amino acids. Trimming at V came to 0 bases and at J to 2 bases, leaving 6 bases not matched to a gene. In germline, CDR1 is SGDLS, CDR2 YYNGEE. CDR3 sequence: CASSVGGLSDTDTQYF. In nucleotides, the CDR3 is TGTGCCAGCAGCGTAGGGGGACTATCGGACACAGATACGCAGTATTTT.

This clone was seen only a few times. The V and J genes are TRBV6-1 and TRBJ2-7; the D gene is possibly TRBD1 (6 bases). The CDR3 is 12 amino acids. The V gene's germline CDR1 is MNHNS and CDR2 SASEGT. V was clipped by 8 bases and J by 2 bases, with 10 bases between them. The CDR3 bases are TGTGCCAGCGGCAGGGGCCCCTACGAGCAGTACTTC. The encoded protein is CASGRGPYEQYF.

This clone was seen a handful of times. The CDR3, as DNA: TGTGCCAGCAGGACTTGGAGGGGGGCGAGCTACACCTTC. It codes for CASRTWRGASYTF. The chain recombines TRBV28 with TRBJ1-2, with D perhaps matching TRBD1 (6 bases). This CDR3 has 13 amino acids. From germline, CDR1 is MDHEN and CDR2 SYDVKM. The germline V and J ends were trimmed by 6 bases and 9 bases, with 17 bases remaining between them.

This clone was counted a single time. The chain combines TRBV9 with TRBJ1-4; 8 positions match TRBD1. This CDR3 spans 16 amino acids. The germline CDR1 and CDR2 sequences are SGDLS and YYNGEE. With 4 bases clipped from V and 7 bases from J, the junction kept 12 bases outside the gene matches. In DNA form, the CDR3 reads TGTGCCAGCAGCTCAACGGACAGGGATCGGCGTGAAAAACTGTTTTTT. This encodes CASSSTDRDRREKLFF.

The chain links TRBV7-3 to TRBJ2-1, with 7 bases matching TRBD1. Germline CDR1 SGHTA, CDR2 FQGTGA. The trim removed 2 bases at V and 6 bases at J, leaving 1 base unmatched. The CDR3 is 13 amino acids. The CDR3 protein is CASSLGTVNEQFF. DNA for the CDR3: TGTGCCAGCAGCTTAGGGACAGTCAATGAGCAGTTCTTC. Variable domain in full (rest from reference TRBV7-3 and TRBJ2-1): GAGVSQTPSNKVTEKGKYVELRCDPISGHTALYWYRQSLGQGPEFLIYFQGTGAADDSGLPNDRFFAVRPEGSVSTLKIQRTERGDSAVYLCASSLGTVNEQFFGPGTRLTVL.

The rearrangement links TRBV27 to TRBJ2-7; D may be TRBD1 or TRBD2 (6 bases each). CDR3 size: 12 residues. The germline V and J ends were trimmed by 3 bases and 6 bases, with 9 bases remaining between them. CDR1 is MNHEY and CDR2 is SMNVEV in the germline V gene (reference sequence). The CDR3 spells CASSFWGAEQYF. In nucleotides, the CDR3 is TGTGCCAGCAGTTTTTGGGGGGCCGAGCAGTACTTC.

This chain joins TRBV28 and TRBJ2-5, with 9 bases identical to TRBD2. J gave up 4 bases and V 4 bases, and 10 bases lay outside the gene matches. CDR1 and CDR2 (germline): MDHEN, SYDVKM. The CDR3 length is 16 residues. Here the CDR3 DNA reads TGTGCCAGCAGTTCGGTGGCGGGAGGGCCCTCAGAGACCCAGTACTTC. It is translated as CASSSVAGGPSETQYF.

The chain recombines TRBV5-1 with TRBJ1-4; unclear D gene. The CDR3 sequence is 14 residues long. Looked up from germline, CDR1 is SGHRS and CDR2 is YFSETQ. Trimming took off 1 base at V and 2 bases at J, with 6 bases between the two ends. The CDR3 loop reads CASSLLATNEKLFF. CDR3 in DNA: TGCGCCAGCAGCTTGCTGGCTACTAATGAAAAACTGTTTTTT.

This chain uses TRBV7-8 with TRBJ2-7; D might be TRBD2 (6 bases). In germline, CDR1 is SGHVS, CDR2 FQNEAQ. V was trimmed by 2 bases and J by 6 bases, leaving 17 bases between them. The CDR3 sequence is 15 residues long. CDR3 sequence (DNA): TGTGCCAGCAGCTTAAGGAGACTAGTGTTTTCCGAGCAGTACTTC. This encodes CASSLRRLVFSEQYF.

This clone has just one count. The chain couples TRBV10-1 to TRBJ2-5, with D hard to call. The length of the CDR3 is 12 residues. Between the trimmed V and J ends, which lost 3 bases and 4 bases, there was a span of 6 bases. The V gene's germline CDR1 is WNHNN and CDR2 SYGVQD (reference sequence). In nucleotides, the CDR3 is TGCGCCAGCAGTGACAGAGGAGAGACCCAGTACTTC. Encoded protein: CASSDRGETQYF.

The rearrangement uses TRBV6-1 and TRBJ1-4; D is possibly TRBD1 (5 bases). The CDR3 has 14 residues. V gave up 8 bases and J gave up 0 bases, with 10 bases separating them. Germline V lookup: CDR1 MNHNS, CDR2 SASEGT. The CDR3 region has the DNA TGTGCCAGCGGGGGAGTCGCAACTAATGAAAAACTGTTTTTT. It yields the protein CASGGVATNEKLFF.

The chain carries TRBV18 and TRBJ2-1, with no clear D. V shed 4 bases and J shed 2 bases, with 12 bases lying between them. Germline V gene data show CDR1 as KGHSH and CDR2 as LQKENI. This CDR3 spans 15 amino acids. The CDR3 here is CASSLGMRAYNEQFF. The DNA for the CDR3 is TGTGCCAGCTCACTCGGAATGCGCGCCTACAATGAGCAGTTCTTC.

The chain recombines TRBV19 with TRBJ2-1; possibly TRBD1 for D (6 bases). V lost 3 bases, J lost 5 bases, and 8 bases lay in between. The CDR3 has 13 amino acids. Germline V gene sequence: CDR1 LNHDA, CDR2 SQIVND (reference sequence). Here the CDR3 reads CASSMDRNNEQFF. DNA of the CDR3: TGTGCCAGTAGTATGGACAGAAACAATGAGCAGTTCTTC.

V and J are TRBV7-3 and TRBJ2-1; the D is unclear. The germline V gene encodes CDR1 SGHTA and CDR2 FQGTGA. The CDR3 runs to 15 residues. The germline V and J ends were trimmed by 4 bases and 0 bases, with 10 bases remaining between them. CDR3 in DNA: TGTGCCAGCAGCTCTCGCGGTGACTCCTACAATGAGCAGTTCTTC. Translation gives CASSSRGDSYNEQFF.

This chain connects TRBV28 to TRBJ1-2, with 7 bases matching TRBD1. Losses at the gene ends were 5 bases for V and 4 bases for J; bases not matched to a gene: 13. The CDR3 is 16 residues long. Germline V gene data show CDR1 as MDHEN and CDR2 as SYDVKM. The DNA of the CDR3 is TGTGCCAGCAGTGTGACAGCGGACAGGAGACGCTATGGCTACACCTTC. The encoded protein is CASSVTADRRRYGYTF.